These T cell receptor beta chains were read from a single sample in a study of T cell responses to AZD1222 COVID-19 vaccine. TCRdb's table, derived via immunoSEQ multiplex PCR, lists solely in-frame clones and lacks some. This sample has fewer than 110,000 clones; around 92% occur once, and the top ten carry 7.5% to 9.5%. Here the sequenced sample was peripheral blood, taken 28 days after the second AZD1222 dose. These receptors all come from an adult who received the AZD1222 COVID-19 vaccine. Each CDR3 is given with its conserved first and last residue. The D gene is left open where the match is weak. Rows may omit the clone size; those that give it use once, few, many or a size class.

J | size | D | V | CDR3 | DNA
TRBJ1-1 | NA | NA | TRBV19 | CASIPIGAHTEAFF | TGTGCCAGTATCCCGATAGGGGCCCACACTGAAGCTTTCTTT
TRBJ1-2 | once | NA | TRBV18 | CASSPLEANYGYTF | TGTGCCAGCTCACCACTGGAGGCTAACTATGGCTACACCTTC
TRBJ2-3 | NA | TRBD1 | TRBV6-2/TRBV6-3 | CASSTGTGGSDTQYF | TGTGCCAGCAGCACCGGGACAGGGGGGTCAGATACGCAGTATTTT
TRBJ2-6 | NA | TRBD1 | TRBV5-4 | CASSLEMRQGAAGANVLTF | TGTGCCAGCAGCTTGGAAATGAGACAGGGGGCAGCTGGGGCCAACGTCCTGACTTTC
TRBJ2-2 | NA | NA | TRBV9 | CASSVNRGELFF | TGTGCCAGCAGCGTGAACAGGGGGGAGCTGTTTTTT
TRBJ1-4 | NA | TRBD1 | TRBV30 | CAWSLLGDRAEKLFF | TGTGCCTGGAGTCTGCTTGGGGACAGGGCTGAAAAACTGTTTTTT
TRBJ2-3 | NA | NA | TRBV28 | CASSSLVRRVEDTQYF | TGTGCCAGCAGCTCGCTCGTTCGGAGGGTGGAAGATACGCAGTATTTT
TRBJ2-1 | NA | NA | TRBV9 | CASSVGGWNEQFF | TGTGCCAGCAGCGTAGGAGGTTGGAATGAGCAGTTCTTC
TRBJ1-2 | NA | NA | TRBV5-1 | CASSLEPGDYGYTF | TGCGCCAGCAGCTTGGAACCCGGGGACTATGGCTACACCTTC
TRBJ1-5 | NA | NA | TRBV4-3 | CASSQDGPTGIEPQHF | TGCGCCAGCAGCCAAGATGGGCCAACAGGTATTGAGCCCCAGCATTTT
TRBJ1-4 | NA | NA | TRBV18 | CASSPPTATNEKLFF | TGTGCCAGCTCACCCCCGACAGCAACTAATGAAAAACTGTTTTTT
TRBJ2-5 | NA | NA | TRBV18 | CASSLYSRAGETQYF | TGTGCCAGCTCACTTTATAGCCGGGCGGGAGAGACCCAGTACTTC
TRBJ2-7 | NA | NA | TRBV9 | CASSPRAGPYEQYF | TGTGCCAGCAGTCCCCGAGCGGGTCCCTACGAGCAGTACTTC
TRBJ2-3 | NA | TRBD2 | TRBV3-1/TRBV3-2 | CASGSGSGIDTQYF | TGTGCCAGCGGTAGCGGGAGTGGTATAGATACGCAGTATTTT
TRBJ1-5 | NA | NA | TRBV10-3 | CAISVSFGGDQPQHF | TGTGCCATCAGTGTCAGTTTTGGGGGGGACCAGCCCCAGCATTTT
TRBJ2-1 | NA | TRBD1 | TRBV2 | CASSRQGNEQFF | TGTGCCAGCAGCCGACAGGGCAATGAGCAGTTCTTC
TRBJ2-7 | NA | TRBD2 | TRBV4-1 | CASSQRTSGGEQYF | TGCGCCAGCAGCCAGCGGACTAGCGGGGGCGAGCAGTACTTC
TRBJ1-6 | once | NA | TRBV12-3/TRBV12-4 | CASSLALSPLHF | TGTGCCAGCAGTTTAGCCCTTTCACCCCTCCACTTT
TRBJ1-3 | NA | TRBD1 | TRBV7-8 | CASSLAGQISGNTIYF | TGTGCCAGCAGCTTAGCGGGACAGATCTCTGGAAACACCATATATTTT
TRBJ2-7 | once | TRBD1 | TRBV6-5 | CASSSDRGGLEQYF | TGTGCCAGCAGTTCCGACAGGGGCGGGCTCGAGCAGTACTTC
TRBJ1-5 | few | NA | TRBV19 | CASDTRDSNQPQHF | TGTGCCAGTGATACCAGGGATAGCAATCAGCCCCAGCATTTT
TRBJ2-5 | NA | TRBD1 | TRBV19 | CASSTQGAHETQYF | TGTGCCAGTAGTACCCAGGGGGCTCACGAGACCCAGTACTTC
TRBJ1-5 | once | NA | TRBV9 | CASSVDPKGQPQHF | TGTGCCAGCAGCGTAGACCCAAAGGGGCAGCCCCAGCATTTT
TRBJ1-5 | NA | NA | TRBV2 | CASSETTDNQPQHF | TGTGCCAGCAGTGAAACGACAGACAATCAGCCCCAGCATTTT
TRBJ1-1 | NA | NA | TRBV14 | CASSDQDRTTEAFF | TGTGCCAGCAGCGACCAGGATAGGACGACTGAAGCTTTCTTT
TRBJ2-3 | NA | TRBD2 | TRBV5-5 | CASSLEGSGGTDTQYF | TGTGCCAGCAGCTTGGAGGGTAGCGGGGGCACAGATACGCAGTATTTT
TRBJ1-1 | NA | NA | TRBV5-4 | CASSLGETRGTEAFF | TGTGCCAGCAGCTTGGGGGAGACCAGGGGCACTGAAGCTTTCTTT
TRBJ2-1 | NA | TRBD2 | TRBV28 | CASSAELAGYNEQFF | TGTGCCAGCAGTGCGGAACTAGCGGGCTACAATGAGCAGTTCTTC
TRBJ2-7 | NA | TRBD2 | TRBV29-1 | CSVETSGSYEQYF | TGCAGCGTTGAAACTAGCGGGAGCTACGAGCAGTACTTC
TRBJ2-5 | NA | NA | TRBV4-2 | CASSQGGRETQYF | TGTGCCAGCAGCCAAGGTGGGCGGGAGACCCAGTACTTC
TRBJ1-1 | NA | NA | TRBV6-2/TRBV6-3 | CASSYLVGTEAFF | TGTGCCAGCAGTTACTTGGTCGGCACTGAAGCTTTCTTT
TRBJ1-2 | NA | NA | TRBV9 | CASTENTGWGYTF | TGTGCCAGCACGGAGAATACAGGTTGGGGCTACACCTTC
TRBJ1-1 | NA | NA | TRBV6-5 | CASGEGLNTEAFF | TGTGCCAGCGGGGAGGGGCTGAACACTGAAGCTTTCTTT
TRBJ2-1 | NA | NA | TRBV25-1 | CASRDTATVVQFF | TGTGCCAGCAGGGATACCGCTACGGTGGTGCAGTTCTTC
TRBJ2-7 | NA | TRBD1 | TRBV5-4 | CASSLQGVLLGEQYF | TGTGCCAGCAGCCTCCAGGGGGTCCTCCTGGGCGAGCAGTACTTC
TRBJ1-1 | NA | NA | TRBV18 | CASSPQQVNTEAFF | TGTGCCAGCTCACCACAACAGGTTAACACTGAAGCTTTCTTT
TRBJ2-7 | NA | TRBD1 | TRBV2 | CASSTDFGGTGSSEQYF | TGTGCCAGCAGTACGGACTTTGGGGGGACAGGGTCAAGCGAGCAGTACTTC
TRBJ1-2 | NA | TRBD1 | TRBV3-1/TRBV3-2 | CASSQDIGQAGYTF | TGTGCCAGCAGCCAAGATATAGGACAGGCGGGCTACACCTTC
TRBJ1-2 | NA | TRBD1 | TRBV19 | CASTNPLTGDYGYTF | TGTGCCAGTACTAATCCACTGACAGGGGACTATGGCTACACCTTC
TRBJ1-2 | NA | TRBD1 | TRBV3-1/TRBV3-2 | CASSDAGQGASYGYTF | TGTGCCAGCAGCGATGCCGGACAGGGGGCATCCTATGGCTACACCTTC
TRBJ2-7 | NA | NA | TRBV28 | CASTTTGGKYF | TGTGCCAGCACCACGACCGGAGGAAAGTACTTC
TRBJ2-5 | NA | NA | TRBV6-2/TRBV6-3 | CASSYVGETQYF | TGTGCCAGCAGTTATGTTGGAGAGACCCAGTACTTC
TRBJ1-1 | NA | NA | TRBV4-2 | CASSQDDGHTEAFF | TGTGCCAGCAGCCAAGATGATGGACACACTGAAGCTTTCTTT
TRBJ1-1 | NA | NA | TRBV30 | CAWDDQWRGNTEAFF | TGTGCCTGGGATGACCAGTGGAGGGGGAACACTGAAGCTTTCTTT
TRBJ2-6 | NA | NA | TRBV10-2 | CASSAGGAGANVLTF | TGCGCCAGCAGTGCTGGGGGCGCTGGGGCCAACGTCCTGACTTTC
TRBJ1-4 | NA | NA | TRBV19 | CASRGPANNEKLFF | TGTGCCAGCAGAGGGCCAGCCAATAATGAAAAACTGTTTTTT
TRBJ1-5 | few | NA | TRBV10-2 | CASSESAGQPQHF | TGCGCCAGCAGTGAGTCGGCAGGACAGCCCCAGCATTTT
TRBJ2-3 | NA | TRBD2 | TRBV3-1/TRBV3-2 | CAASDSAGADTQYF | TGTGCCGCATCGGATTCAGCGGGAGCAGATACGCAGTATTTT
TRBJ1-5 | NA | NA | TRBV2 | CASREGQLASNQPQHF | TGTGCCAGCAGGGAAGGACAGCTAGCTAGCAATCAGCCCCAGCATTTT
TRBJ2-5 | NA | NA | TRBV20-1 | CSADVRETQYF | TGCAGTGCTGACGTCCGGGAGACCCAGTACTTC
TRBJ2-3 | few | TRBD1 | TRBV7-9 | CASSWRRDRVTDTQYF | TGTGCCAGCAGCTGGCGCCGGGACAGGGTGACAGATACGCAGTATTTT
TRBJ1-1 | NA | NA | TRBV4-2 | CASSQQGTEAFF | TGTGCCAGCAGCCAACAGGGCACTGAAGCTTTCTTT
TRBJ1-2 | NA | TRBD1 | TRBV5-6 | CASSSLPRQGQDGYTF | TGTGCCAGCAGCTCTCTCCCCCGACAGGGTCAGGATGGCTACACCTTC